The rows below give T cell receptor beta chains drawn from one sample of a study of T cells in Graves' hyperthyroidism and ophthalmopathy. TCRdb redid the calling of the multiplex PCR reads with MiXCR, one entry per CDR3 protein. This sample yields a few hundred thousand distinct CDR3 sequences, of which roughly 14% are seen a single time; roughly 5.7% belongs to the top ten. Sequencing input: blood. Source of these receptors: a woman under 40 with Graves' hyperthyroidism that later progressed to Graves' ophthalmopathy. The CDR3 runs from the conserved cysteine through the conserved F or W. D genes are given only for firm matches. Clone sizes are given selectively: once, few, many, or a class where the clone is expanded.

TRBV7-8	NA	TRBD2	TRBJ2-3	CASSSRTSGIGGDTQYF	TGTGCCAGCAGCTCCCGGACTAGCGGGATAGGTGGAGATACGCAGTATTTT
TRBV4-3	many	NA	TRBJ2-7	CASSQDLGGSLLEQYF	TGCGCCAGCAGCCAAGATTTGGGCGGATCGTTGTTGGAGCAGTACTTC
TRBV24-1	many	NA	TRBJ1-4	CATSDLSEKLFF	TGTGCCACCAGTGATTTAAGTGAAAAACTGTTTTTT
TRBV2	many	NA	TRBJ2-2	CASSVGDTNTGELFF	TGTGCCAGCAGCGTCGGGGATACGAACACCGGGGAGCTGTTTTTT
TRBV4-1	few	NA	TRBJ1-3	CASSLAASSGNTIYF	TGCGCCAGCAGCCTCGCGGCCTCGAGTGGAAACACCATATATTTT
TRBV20-1	NA	TRBD2	TRBJ2-1	CSASETRTSGRLYEQFF	TGCAGTGCCTCGGAAACTCGGACTAGCGGGAGGTTGTATGAGCAGTTCTTC
TRBV4-2	NA	TRBD2	TRBJ2-7	CASSQKGELAGFYEQYF	TGTGCCAGCAGCCAAAAGGGGGAGCTAGCGGGGTTCTACGAGCAGTACTTC
TRBV27	many	NA	TRBJ2-2	CASKTLDSNTGELFF	TGTGCCAGCAAGACTCTTGATTCGAACACCGGGGAGCTGTTTTTT
TRBV30	many	NA	TRBJ1-4	CAWTGVGEKLFF	TGTGCCTGGACAGGGGTAGGGGAAAAACTGTTTTTT
TRBV3-1	many	NA	TRBJ1-4	CASRDPTRGEKLFF	TGTGCCAGCAGGGACCCCACGAGAGGCGAAAAACTGTTTTTT
TRBV3-1	NA	TRBD1	TRBJ2-6	CASSREGTAVSGANVLTF	TGTGCCAGCAGCCGGGAAGGGACAGCAGTCTCTGGGGCCAACGTCCTGACTTTC
TRBV7-9	many	TRBD2	TRBJ2-5	CASSSRLAGETQYF	TGTGCCAGCAGCTCCCGACTAGCGGGAGAGACCCAGTACTTC
TRBV6-1	many	NA	TRBJ1-1	CASSRNRANTEAFF	TGTGCCAGCAGCAGGAACAGGGCGAACACTGAAGCTTTCTTT
TRBV11-2	many	TRBD2	TRBJ2-1	CASSFPGGGEQFF	TGTGCCAGCAGCTTCCCGGGGGGAGGTGAGCAGTTCTTC
TRBV5-5	few	TRBD2	TRBJ2-2	CASSAGLAGYRGELFF	TGTGCCAGCAGCGCAGGACTAGCGGGATATCGAGGGGAGCTGTTTTTT
TRBV12-5	many	TRBD1	TRBJ2-1	CASGLRGGNYNEQFF	TGTGCTAGTGGTTTGCGAGGGGGCAACTACAATGAGCAGTTCTTC
TRBV5-1	NA	TRBD1	TRBJ2-1	CASSTGQSSYNEQFF	TGCGCCAGCAGCACGGGACAGAGCTCCTACAATGAGCAGTTCTTC
TRBV29-1	NA	NA	TRBJ2-5	CSVDQVQDSLRLQETQYF	TGCAGCGTTGATCAGGTTCAGGACTCCCTTAGGTTACAAGAGACCCAGTACTTC
TRBV6-1	many	NA	TRBJ1-5	CASSRRGPPLSQPQHF	TGTGCCAGCAGTCGACGGGGACCGCCCCTATCCCAGCCCCAGCATTTT
TRBV20-1	many	NA	TRBJ2-7	CSARGEDIYEQYF	TGCAGTGCTAGAGGGGAAGATATCTACGAGCAGTACTTC
TRBV10-3	many	NA	TRBJ1-6	CAISERASGNSPLHF	TGTGCCATCAGTGAGAGGGCGTCGGGGAATTCACCCCTCCACTTT
TRBV30	many	NA	TRBJ2-7	CAWGDSEHYEQYF	TGTGCCTGGGGAGACAGTGAGCACTACGAGCAGTACTTC
TRBV11-3	many	TRBD2	TRBJ2-7	CASSPAGAEQYF	TGTGCCAGCAGCCCGGCGGGAGCCGAGCAGTACTTC
TRBV9	NA	NA	TRBJ1-3	CASSVAGAGNTIYF	TGTGCCAGCAGCGTAGCAGGGGCTGGAAACACCATATATTTT
TRBV30	many	NA	TRBJ1-1	CAWSVVRGTEAFF	TGTGCCTGGAGTGTAGTGAGAGGCACTGAAGCTTTCTTT
TRBV2	many	NA	TRBJ1-5	CASSWTTDQPQHF	TGTGCCAGCAGTTGGACCACGGATCAGCCCCAGCATTTT
TRBV20-1	NA	NA	TRBJ1-2	CSARDRYSYNYGYTF	TGCAGTGCTAGAGATCGGTACAGTTATAACTATGGCTACACCTTC
TRBV28	many	TRBD1	TRBJ1-1	CASSRGTGPLGGEAFF	TGTGCCAGCAGTAGAGGGACAGGCCCGTTGGGGGGGGAAGCTTTCTTT
TRBV11-2	many	NA	TRBJ1-1	CASSSYQRVNTEAFF	TGTGCCAGCAGCTCATACCAACGGGTTAACACTGAAGCTTTCTTT
TRBV30	few	NA	TRBJ2-3	CAWSANGLQTDTQYF	TGTGCCTGGAGTGCGAATGGACTCCAAACAGATACGCAGTATTTT
TRBV28	many	NA	TRBJ1-1	CASSLPGSGTEAFF	TGTGCCAGCAGTTTGCCAGGGTCGGGGACTGAAGCTTTCTTT
TRBV5-6	NA	NA	TRBJ2-1	CASTIYGEQFF	TGTGCCAGCACTATCTATGGTGAGCAGTTCTTC
TRBV6-2/TRBV6-3	NA	TRBD1	TRBJ1-4	CASSHDRAPGWSTNEKLFF	TGTGCCAGCAGTCACGACAGGGCGCCGGGATGGTCAACTAATGAAAAACTGTTTTTT
TRBV2	many	TRBD2	TRBJ2-3	CASSDASGRSTDTQYF	TGTGCCAGCAGTGATGCTAGCGGGAGGAGCACAGATACGCAGTATTTT
TRBV15	many	NA	TRBJ2-6	CATSREGDWVGFLTF	TGTGCCACCAGCAGAGAAGGAGATTGGGTTGGTTTCCTGACTTTC
TRBV6-2/TRBV6-3	many	NA	TRBJ2-5	CASRPPGQGGKTQYF	TGTGCCAGCAGACCTCCGGGGCAGGGGGGGAAGACCCAGTACTTC
TRBV30	few	TRBD1	TRBJ1-5	CAWSYPDRQPQHF	TGTGCCTGGTCATACCCGGACAGGCAGCCCCAGCATTTT
TRBV5-6	few	TRBD1	TRBJ2-4	CASSGGQEAIQYF	TGTGCCAGCAGCGGGGGACAGGAGGCCATTCAGTACTTC
TRBV2	many	TRBD2	TRBJ2-7	CASTRLAGGFNEQYF	TGTGCCAGCACCAGACTAGCGGGAGGGTTCAACGAGCAGTACTTC
TRBV7-9	NA	NA	TRBJ1-1	CASSQGPFKTTEAFF	TGTGCCAGCAGCCAGGGCCCTTTTAAGACCACTGAAGCTTTCTTT
TRBV7-3	NA	NA	TRBJ2-2	CASSSQTSTGELFF	TGTGCCAGCAGCTCCCAGACTTCAACCGGGGAGCTGTTTTTT
TRBV6-2/TRBV6-3	NA	NA	TRBJ1-5	CASNYASEGLSNQPQHF	TGTGCCAGCAACTACGCATCGGAGGGTTTGAGCAATCAGCCCCAGCATTTT
TRBV20-1	many	TRBD1	TRBJ1-1	CSAARGGLGTEAFF	TGCAGTGCTGCCAGGGGGGGTTTGGGCACTGAAGCTTTCTTT
TRBV30	many	TRBD1	TRBJ1-1	CAWSRGSEAFF	TGTGCCTGGAGCAGGGGGTCTGAAGCTTTCTTT
TRBV7-9	few	NA	TRBJ2-3	CASSSPGIGDTQYF	TGTGCCAGCAGCTCCCCGGGAATTGGCGATACGCAGTATTTT
TRBV7-8	NA	NA	TRBJ2-1	CASSVDRSAYNEQFF	TGTGCCAGCAGCGTCGACAGGTCGGCTTACAATGAGCAGTTCTTC
TRBV5-8	many	NA	TRBJ2-7	CASSRANYEQYF	TGTGCCAGCAGCCGAGCCAACTACGAGCAGTACTTC
TRBV12-3/TRBV12-4	many	NA	TRBJ1-2	CASSTRRPANYGYTF	TGTGCCAGCAGTACAAGACGGCCAGCTAACTATGGCTACACCTTC
TRBV2	many	TRBD1	TRBJ1-5	CATSAGQDNQPQHF	TGTGCCACCTCAGCGGGACAGGATAATCAGCCCCAGCATTTT
TRBV12-3/TRBV12-4	many	NA	TRBJ2-2	CASTPGTAGELFF	TGTGCCAGCACCCCGGGGACGGCCGGGGAGCTGTTTTTT
TRBV5-8	NA	TRBD1	TRBJ2-7	CASSPQAGTGAYEQYF	TGTGCCAGCAGCCCTCAAGCCGGGACAGGCGCCTACGAGCAGTACTTC
TRBV20-1	many	NA	TRBJ1-2	CSASNRAYDGYTF	TGCAGTGCTAGCAACAGGGCCTACGATGGCTACACCTTC